The T cell receptor beta chain described here comes from a study of monozygotic twins with inflammatory bowel disease. Study observations and caveats: Especially with disease activity, IBD patients had fewer clonotypes in common with others than healthy twins did. In the analysis, different T cell subtypes could not be told apart. Variability in patient repertoires may have come partly from differing immunosuppressive treatments.

There are 14 residues in the CDR3. The germline gives CDR1 SGHAT, CDR2 FQNNGV. Notes on this clonotype: Its antigen remains unidentified.

Molecular identifiers with 6-nucleotide sample barcodes were added during cDNA synthesis via template switching. Using the 5' RACE reads, TCRdb records one entry per CDR3 protein without DNA. In total, the table holds about 210,000 distinct CDR3 sequences. Sequenced: blood. The chain carries TRBV11-2 and TRBJ2-1; TCRdb designates TRBD1, a call that cannot be tested without DNA. The source of this sequence is a human donor with ulcerative colitis or Crohn's disease, or a healthy co-twin of an affected twin (not recorded which). The CDR3 sequence: CASSVNRGNNEQFF.